This T cell receptor beta chain came from a study of T cell clonotyping in hematopoietic cell transplantation. This table comes from immunoSEQ multiplex PCR, and its TCRdb copy is limited to in-frame clones, with some not included. Counted here are under 5,000 clones, 94% occurring once; the ten biggest clones make up approximately 6.3%. Regarding this clone: Its antigen remains unidentified.

Whole-study findings and limits: Pathologically expanded recipient clonotypes increased progressively from day 30 to day 180 as diversity fell.

Trimming stripped 2 bases from V and 0 bases from J, with 4 bases between. CDR1 is SGHTA, CDR2 FQGNSA, per germline. The CDR3 is 13 amino acids. The sequence derives from a male patient aged 60-70 years who had an allogeneic stem cell transplant from a related donor, so the T cells may come from the graft donor. Some clones in this sample may be carry-over from other donors' samples. The V and J genes are TRBV7-2 and TRBJ1-2; the D is unclear. Here the sequenced sample was PBMCs, taken 180 days after allogeneic stem cell transplant. Written as DNA, the CDR3 is TGTGCCAGCAGCTTAACCTCTAACTATGGCTACACCTTC. It is translated as CASSLTSNYGYTF.